These 14 T cell receptor beta chains originate from one sample sequenced in a study of T cell responses to AZD1222 COVID-19 vaccine. Sequencing used immunoSEQ multiplex PCR; TCRdb keeps in-frame clones, though not all of them. The data contain roughly 110,000 clones, roughly 90% of them seen just once; the ten biggest clones take up about 8.1%. The starting material was peripheral blood, obtained 28 days after the second AZD1222 dose. Receptor source: an adult who received the AZD1222 COVID-19 vaccine.

The chain joins TRBV6-6 to TRBJ2-3; the match to TRBD2 covers 14 bases. CDR3 size: 19 residues. CDR1 MNHNY and CDR2 SVGAGI come from the germline V gene (reference sequence). The trim removed 5 bases at V and 6 bases at J, leaving 16 bases unmatched. The CDR3 protein is CASSPQLAGTSGGTDTQYF. The CDR3 DNA reads as TGTGCCAGCAGTCCCCAACTTGCGGGGACTAGCGGGGGTACGGATACGCAGTATTTT.

This sequence joins TRBV9 and TRBJ2-1; D may be TRBD1 or TRBD2 (7 bases each). The CDR3 is made up of 15 amino acids. Trimming removed 5 bases from V and 5 bases from J, with 17 bases in between. CDR1 and CDR2 from the germline V gene are SGDLS and YYNGEE. The CDR3 nucleotides are TGTGCCAGCAGTCCAGACAGGGACTACAACAATGAGCAGTTCTTC. Translated: CASSPDRDYNNEQFF.

The V gene is TRBV10-3, the J gene TRBJ1-3; TRBD1 matches 8 bases. The CDR3 contains 17 residues. Trimming took 6 bases from V and 3 from J; bases not matched to a gene: 13. Germline V gene data show CDR1 as ENHRY and CDR2 as SYGVKD. CDR3 in amino acids: CAISGGRDRFGGNTIYF. The CDR3 DNA is TGTGCCATCAGCGGAGGCCGGGACAGGTTTGGTGGAAACACCATATATTTT.

J is TRBJ2-3 and V is TRBV18; possibly TRBD1 for D (6 bases). The CDR3 consists of 15 residues. Trimming removed 0 bases from V and 4 bases from J, with 11 bases in between. Germline loops: CDR1 KGHSH, CDR2 LQKENI. Written as DNA, the CDR3 is TGTGCCAGCTCACCACCAGTAGGGGGTGCAGATACGCAGTATTTT. This gives the protein CASSPPVGGADTQYF.

J is TRBJ2-3 and V is TRBV9, with D uncertain. This CDR3 region has 19 residues. Trimming took off 3 bases at V and 1 base at J, with 24 bases between the two ends. CDR1 and CDR2 (germline): SGDLS, YYNGEE. The CDR3 sequence is CASSAYQYGRTLGTDTQYF. CDR3 coding DNA: TGTGCCAGCAGCGCGTACCAATATGGCCGGACCCTTGGCACAGATACGCAGTATTTT.

The genes are TRBV7-9 and TRBJ1-1, with 8 positions matching TRBD1. This CDR3 comprises 14 residues. With 5 bases clipped from V and 1 base from J, the junction kept 3 bases outside the gene matches. The germline V gene encodes CDR1 SEHNR and CDR2 FQNEAQ (reference sequence). The CDR3 nucleotides read TGTGCCAGCAGCAACAGGGGGGCGAACACTGAAGCTTTCTTT. It yields the protein CASSNRGANTEAFF.

The rearrangement links TRBV6-5 to TRBJ2-3; maybe TRBD2 (5 bases). The CDR3 loop spans 14 amino acids. V lost 6 bases, J lost 4 bases, and 14 bases lay in between. Germline CDR1 and CDR2: MNHEY and SVGAGI. The CDR3 sequence is CASRFLAGADTQYF. Here the CDR3 DNA reads TGTGCCAGCAGATTCCTAGCTGGAGCAGATACGCAGTATTTT.

The gene calls are TRBV9 and TRBJ1-6; D unclear. V was pared by 0 bases and J by 6 bases, with 7 bases between. CDR3 length: 14 amino acids. CDR1 is SGDLS and CDR2 is YYNGEE in the germline V gene. The CDR3 protein is CASSVGPPNSPLHF. In DNA form, the CDR3 reads TGTGCCAGCAGCGTAGGGCCGCCTAATTCACCCCTCCACTTT.

V usage is TRBV25-1 and J usage is TRBJ2-1; the D gene could be TRBD1 or TRBD2 (5 bases each). The CDR3 covers 14 residues. Trimming took off 6 bases at V and 5 bases at J, with 14 bases between the two ends. Germline V gives CDR1 MGHDK, CDR2 SYGVNS. The CDR3 region is CASSVFRDHNEQFF. The CDR3 region has the DNA TGTGCCAGCAGCGTTTTCCGGGACCACAATGAGCAGTTCTTC. The full variable domain, its missing parts supplied by reference TRBV25-1 and TRBJ2-1, is EADIYQTPRYLVIGTGKKITLECSQTMGHDKMYWYQQDPGMELHLIHYSYGVNSTEKGDLSSESTVSRIRTEHFPLTLESARPSHTSQYLCASSVFRDHNEQFFGPGTRLTVL.

The chain employs TRBV5-1 and TRBJ2-7; D is possibly TRBD1 (6 bases). Trimming took off 7 bases at V and 0 bases at J, with 17 bases between the two ends. The germline gives CDR1 SGHRS, CDR2 YFSETQ. This CDR3 is built from 15 residues. The CDR3 DNA is TGCGCCAGCTGCCTCCAGGGGTCAACCTCCTACGAGCAGTACTTC. It yields the protein CASCLQGSTSYEQYF.

The chain carries TRBV6-4 and TRBJ1-5; the D gene is possibly TRBD1 (5 bases). The germline CDR1 and CDR2 sequences are MRHNA and SNTAGT. The CDR3 has 15 residues. Between the trimmed V and J ends, which lost 2 bases and 2 bases, there was a span of 10 bases. This CDR3 reads CASSDPGGCNQPQHF. CDR3 in DNA: TGTGCCAGCAGTGACCCGGGGGGATGCAATCAGCCCCAGCATTTT.

Only one count was recorded for this clone. This sequence joins TRBV30 and TRBJ2-5, with D maybe TRBD1 (5 bases). The CDR3 has 13 residues. Germline CDR1 GTSNPN, CDR2 SVGIG (reference sequence). Between the trimmed V and J ends, which lost 1 base and 4 bases, there was a span of 10 bases. CDR3 sequence: CAWSGTLGETQYF. The CDR3 nucleotides read TGTGCCTGGAGTGGGACACTCGGAGAGACCCAGTACTTC.

This clone appeared a few times. CDR3 region: CASSLWRVGYTIYF. CDR3 DNA: TGTGCCAGCAGCTTATGGAGGGTTGGGTACACCATATATTTT. J is TRBJ1-3 and V is TRBV7-2; D ambiguous. The CDR3 runs to 14 residues. CDR1 is SGHTA and CDR2 is FQGNSA in the germline V gene. The V gene lost 2 bases and the J gene lost 8 bases, with 13 bases spanning the gap. The variable domain in full, with the rest retrieved from reference TRBV7-2 and TRBJ1-3, is GAGVSQSPSNKVTEKGKDVELRCDPISGHTALYWYRQSLGQGLEFLIYFQGNSAPDKSGLPSDRFSAERTGGSVSTLTIQRTQQEDSAVYLCASSLWRVGYTIYFGEGSWLTVV.

This sequence joins TRBV11-2 and TRBJ2-7; D is unresolved. The germline V gene encodes CDR1 SGHAT and CDR2 FQNNGV. Trimming removed 1 base at V and 5 bases at J, with 15 bases between. CDR3 length equals 15 residues. The chain's CDR3 is CASSLASQIYDEQYF. The CDR3 DNA sequence: TGTGCCAGCAGCTTAGCATCCCAGATTTACGACGAGCAGTACTTC.